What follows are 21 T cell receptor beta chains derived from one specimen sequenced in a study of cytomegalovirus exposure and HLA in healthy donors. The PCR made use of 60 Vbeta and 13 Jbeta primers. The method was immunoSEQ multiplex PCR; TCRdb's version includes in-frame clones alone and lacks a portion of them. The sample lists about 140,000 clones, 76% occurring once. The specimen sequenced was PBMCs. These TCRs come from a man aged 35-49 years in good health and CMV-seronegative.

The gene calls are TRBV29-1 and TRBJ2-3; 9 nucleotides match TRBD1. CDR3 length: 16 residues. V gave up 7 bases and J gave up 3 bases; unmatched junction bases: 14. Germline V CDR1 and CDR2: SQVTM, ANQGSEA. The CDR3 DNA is TGCAGCGCTTTCACAGGGGGCCCAAGTCCGACAGATACGCAGTATTTT. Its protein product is CSAFTGGPSPTDTQYF.

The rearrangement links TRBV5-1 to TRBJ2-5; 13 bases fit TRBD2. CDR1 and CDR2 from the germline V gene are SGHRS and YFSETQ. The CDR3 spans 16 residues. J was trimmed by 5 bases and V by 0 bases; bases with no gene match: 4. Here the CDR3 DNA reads TGCGCCAGCAGCTTGGGGACTAGCGGGGGCTCGGAGACCCAGTACTTC. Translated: CASSLGTSGGSETQYF. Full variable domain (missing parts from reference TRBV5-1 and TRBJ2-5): KAGVTQTPRYLIKTRGQQVTLSCSPISGHRSVSWYQQTPGQGLQFLFEYFSETQRNKGNFPGRFSGRQFSNSRSEMNVSTLELGDSALYLCASSLGTSGGSETQYFGPGTRLLVL.

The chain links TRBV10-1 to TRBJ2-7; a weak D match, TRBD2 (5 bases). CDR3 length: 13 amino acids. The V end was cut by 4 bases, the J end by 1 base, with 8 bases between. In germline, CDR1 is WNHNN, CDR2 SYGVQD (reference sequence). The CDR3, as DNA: TGCGCCAGCAGTGGCCCGGGATCCTACGAGCAGTACTTC. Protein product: CASSGPGSYEQYF.

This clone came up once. The DNA of the CDR3 is TGTGCCAGCAGCCAAGGAACAAAACAGGACTACGAGCAGTACTTC. The encoded protein is CASSQGTKQDYEQYF. This chain joins TRBV4-2 and TRBJ2-7; D possibly corresponds to TRBD1 (5 bases). The V gene lost 1 base and the J gene lost 3 bases, with 13 bases spanning the gap. The CDR3 length is 15 residues. The germline CDR1 and CDR2 sequences are LGHNA and YNFKEQ.

The CDR3 DNA sequence: TGTGCCACCAGCAGAAACAGGGGAAACTATGGCTACACCTTC. This translates into CATSRNRGNYGYTF. The chain uses TRBV15 and TRBJ1-2; 7 bases agree with TRBD1. The CDR3 covers 14 residues. After removal of 2 bases from V and 2 bases from J, the junction contained 2 bases not matched to a gene. The germline V gene encodes CDR1 LNHNV and CDR2 YYDKDF (reference sequence). The full variable domain, completed using reference TRBV15 and TRBJ1-2, is DAMVIQNPRYQVTQFGKPVTLSCSQTLNHNVMYWYQQKSSQAPKLLFHYYDKDFNNEADTPDNFQSRRPNTSFCFLDIRSPGLGDTAMYLCATSRNRGNYGYTFGSGTRLTVV.

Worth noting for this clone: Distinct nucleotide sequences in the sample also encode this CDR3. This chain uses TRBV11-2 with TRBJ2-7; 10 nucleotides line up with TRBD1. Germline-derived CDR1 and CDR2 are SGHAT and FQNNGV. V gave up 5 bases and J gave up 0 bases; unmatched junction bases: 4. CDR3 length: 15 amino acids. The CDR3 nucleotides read TGTGCCAGCAGCCTTGACAGGGGGCTCTCCTACGAGCAGTACTTC. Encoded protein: CASSLDRGLSYEQYF.

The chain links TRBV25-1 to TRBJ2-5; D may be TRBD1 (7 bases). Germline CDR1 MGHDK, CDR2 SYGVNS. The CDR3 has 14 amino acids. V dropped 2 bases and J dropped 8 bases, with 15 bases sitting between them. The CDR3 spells CASSERPGGGTQYF. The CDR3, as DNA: TGTGCCAGCAGTGAACGGCCCGGAGGGGGCACCCAGTACTTC. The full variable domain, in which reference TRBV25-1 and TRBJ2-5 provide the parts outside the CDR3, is EADIYQTPRYLVIGTGKKITLECSQTMGHDKMYWYQQDPGMELHLIHYSYGVNSTEKGDLSSESTVSRIRTEHFPLTLESARPSHTSQYLCASSERPGGGTQYFGPGTRLLVL.

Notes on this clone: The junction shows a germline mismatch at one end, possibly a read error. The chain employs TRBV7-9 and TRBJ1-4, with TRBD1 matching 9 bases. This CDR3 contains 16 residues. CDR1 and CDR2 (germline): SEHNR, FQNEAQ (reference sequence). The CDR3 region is CSSSLEGGQGYEKLFF. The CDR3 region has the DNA TGTTCCAGCAGCTTAGAAGGGGGACAGGGTTATGAAAAACTGTTTTTT. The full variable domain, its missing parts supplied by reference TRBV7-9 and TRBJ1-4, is DTGVSQNPRHKITKRGQNVTFRCDPISEHNRLYWYRQTLGQGPEFLTYFQNEAQLEKSRLLSDRFSAERPKGSFSTLEIQRTEQGDSAMYLCSSSLEGGQGYEKLFFGSGTQLSVL.

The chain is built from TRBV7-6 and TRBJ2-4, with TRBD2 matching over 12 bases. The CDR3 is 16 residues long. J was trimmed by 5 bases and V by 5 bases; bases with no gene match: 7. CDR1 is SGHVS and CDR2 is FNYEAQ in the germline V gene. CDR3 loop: CASSPRTSGTQNIQYF. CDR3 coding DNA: TGTGCCAGCAGCCCCAGGACTAGCGGGACCCAAAACATTCAGTACTTC.

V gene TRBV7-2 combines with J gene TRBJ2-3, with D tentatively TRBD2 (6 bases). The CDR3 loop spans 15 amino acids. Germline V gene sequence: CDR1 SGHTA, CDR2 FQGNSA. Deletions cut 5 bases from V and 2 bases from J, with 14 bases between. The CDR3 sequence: CASSPQWDFTDTQYF. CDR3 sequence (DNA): TGTGCCAGCAGCCCCCAGTGGGACTTCACAGATACGCAGTATTTT.

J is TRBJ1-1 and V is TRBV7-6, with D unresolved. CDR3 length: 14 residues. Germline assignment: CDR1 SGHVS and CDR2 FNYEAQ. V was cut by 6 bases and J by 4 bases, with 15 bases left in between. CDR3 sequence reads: CASSLRVGSTEAFF. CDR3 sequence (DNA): TGTGCCAGCAGTTTGCGGGTGGGGTCCACTGAAGCTTTCTTT.

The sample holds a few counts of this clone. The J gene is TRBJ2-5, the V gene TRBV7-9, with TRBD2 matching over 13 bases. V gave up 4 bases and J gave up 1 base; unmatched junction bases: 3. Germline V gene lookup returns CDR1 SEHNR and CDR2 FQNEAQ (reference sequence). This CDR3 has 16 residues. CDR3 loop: CASSSTSGGAQETQYF. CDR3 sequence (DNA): TGTGCCAGCAGCTCAACTAGCGGGGGGGCCCAAGAGACCCAGTACTTC.

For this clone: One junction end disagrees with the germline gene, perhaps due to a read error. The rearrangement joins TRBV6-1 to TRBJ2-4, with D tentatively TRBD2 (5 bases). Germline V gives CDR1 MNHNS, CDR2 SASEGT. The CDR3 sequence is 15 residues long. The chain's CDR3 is CASRGASLAKNSQYF. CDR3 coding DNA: TGTGCCAGCAGGGGTGCCAGTCTAGCCAAAAACAGTCAGTACTTC.

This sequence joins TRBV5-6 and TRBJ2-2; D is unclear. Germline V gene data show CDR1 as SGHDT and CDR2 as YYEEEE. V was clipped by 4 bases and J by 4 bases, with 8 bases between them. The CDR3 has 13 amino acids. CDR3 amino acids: CASSPGGTGELFF. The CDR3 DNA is TGTGCCAGCAGCCCCGGCGGCACCGGGGAGCTGTTTTTT.

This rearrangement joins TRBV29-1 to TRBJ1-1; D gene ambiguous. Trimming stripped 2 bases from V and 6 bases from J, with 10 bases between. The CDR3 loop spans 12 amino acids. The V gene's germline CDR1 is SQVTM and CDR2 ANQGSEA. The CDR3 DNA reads TGCAGCGTTGAATTAGGTAGCGCTGAAGCTTTCTTT. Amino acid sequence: CSVELGSAEAFF.

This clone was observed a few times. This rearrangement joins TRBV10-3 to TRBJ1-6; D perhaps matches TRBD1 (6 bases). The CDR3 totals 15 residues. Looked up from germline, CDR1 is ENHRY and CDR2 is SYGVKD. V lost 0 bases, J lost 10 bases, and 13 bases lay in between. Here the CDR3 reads CAISESRGGGSPLHF. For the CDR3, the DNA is TGTGCCATCAGTGAGTCGAGAGGGGGAGGGTCACCCCTCCACTTT.

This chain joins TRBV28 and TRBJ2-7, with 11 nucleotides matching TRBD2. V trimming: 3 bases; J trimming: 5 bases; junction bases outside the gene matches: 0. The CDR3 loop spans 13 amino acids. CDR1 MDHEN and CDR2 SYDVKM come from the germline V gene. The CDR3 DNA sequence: TGTGCCAGCAGTTTGACTAGCGGGGACGAGCAGTACTTC. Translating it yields CASSLTSGDEQYF.

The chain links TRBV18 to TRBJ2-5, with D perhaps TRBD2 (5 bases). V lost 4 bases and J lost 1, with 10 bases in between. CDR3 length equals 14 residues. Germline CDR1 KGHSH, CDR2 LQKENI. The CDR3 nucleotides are TGTGCCAGCTCACGATCTGGGAGCCAAGAGACCCAGTACTTC. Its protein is CASSRSGSQETQYF.

Written as DNA, the CDR3 is TGCGCCAGCAGCTTGGAGGCCGGGACAGGGGGCTACGAGCAGTACTTC. This sequence encodes CASSLEAGTGGYEQYF. The chain couples TRBV5-1 to TRBJ2-7, with 11 bases identical to TRBD1. Germline lookup yields CDR1 SGHRS and CDR2 YFSETQ. V was clipped by 0 bases and J by 3 bases; unmatched bases: 5. The CDR3 runs to 16 residues.

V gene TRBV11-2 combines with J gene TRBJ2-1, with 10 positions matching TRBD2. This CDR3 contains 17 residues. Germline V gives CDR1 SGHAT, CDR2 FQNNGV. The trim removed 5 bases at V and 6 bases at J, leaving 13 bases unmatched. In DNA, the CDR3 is TGTGCCAGCAGCCAAGTCGGGGCTAGCGGGGGTGGCAATGAGCAGTTCTTC. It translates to CASSQVGASGGGNEQFF.

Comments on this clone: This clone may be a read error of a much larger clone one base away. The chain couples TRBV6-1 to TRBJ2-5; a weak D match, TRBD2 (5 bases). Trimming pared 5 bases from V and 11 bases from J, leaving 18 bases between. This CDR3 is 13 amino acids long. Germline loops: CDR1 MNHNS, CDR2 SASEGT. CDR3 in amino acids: CASSRLPSYKQYF. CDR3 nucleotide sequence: TGTGCCAGCAGTCGACTACCTAGCTACAAGCAGTACTTC.